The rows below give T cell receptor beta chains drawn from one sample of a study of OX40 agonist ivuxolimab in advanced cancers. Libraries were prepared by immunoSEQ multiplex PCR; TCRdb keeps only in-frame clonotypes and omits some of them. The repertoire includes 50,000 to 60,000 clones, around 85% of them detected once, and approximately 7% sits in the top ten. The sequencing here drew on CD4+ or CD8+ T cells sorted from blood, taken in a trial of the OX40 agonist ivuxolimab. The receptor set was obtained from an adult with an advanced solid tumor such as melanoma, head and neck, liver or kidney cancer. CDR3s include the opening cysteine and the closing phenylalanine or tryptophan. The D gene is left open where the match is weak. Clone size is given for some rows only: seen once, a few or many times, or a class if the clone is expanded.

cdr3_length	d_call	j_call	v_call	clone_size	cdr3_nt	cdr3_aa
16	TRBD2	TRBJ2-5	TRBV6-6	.	TGTGCCAGCAGTTACTCCCAACTAGCGGGGGGGGAGACCCAGTACTTC	CASSYSQLAGGETQYF
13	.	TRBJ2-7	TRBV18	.	TGTGCCAGCTCACCACCAGGGAGAGGGGAGCAGTACTTC	CASSPPGRGEQYF
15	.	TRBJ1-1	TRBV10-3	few	TGTGCCATCAGTGATAGTGTACTAATGAACACTGAAGCTTTCTTT	CAISDSVLMNTEAFF
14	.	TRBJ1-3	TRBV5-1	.	TGCGCCAGCAGCTCCAGAGGCTCTGGAAACACCATATATTTT	CASSSRGSGNTIYF
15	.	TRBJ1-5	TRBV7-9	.	TGTGCCAGCAGCTTAGCGTCGGACTTCAGTCAGCCCCAGCATTTT	CASSLASDFSQPQHF
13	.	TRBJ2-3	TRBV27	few	TGTGCCAGCAGTTGGAGTTGGGCAGATACGCAGTATTTT	CASSWSWADTQYF
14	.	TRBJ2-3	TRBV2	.	TGTGCCAGCAGGACCGGGACCACCACAGATACGCAGTATTTT	CASRTGTTTDTQYF
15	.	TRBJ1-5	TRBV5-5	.	TGTGCCAGCAGCTTATCAGTAAATAGCAATCAGCCCCAGCATTTT	CASSLSVNSNQPQHF
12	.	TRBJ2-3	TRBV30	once	TGTGCCTGTTCGGGGTCAGGGGATACGCAGTATTTT	CACSGSGDTQYF
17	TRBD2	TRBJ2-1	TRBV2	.	TGTGCCAGCAAGGGACTAGTAATCTCCGTAACCTACAATGAGCAGTTCTTC	CASKGLVISVTYNEQFF
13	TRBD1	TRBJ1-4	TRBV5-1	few	TGCGCCAGCAGCCCGACAGGGAGTGAAAAACTGTTTTTT	CASSPTGSEKLFF
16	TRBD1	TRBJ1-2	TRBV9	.	TGTGCCAGCAGCGTAGCAACAGGGGGCAAAAACTATGGCTACACCTTC	CASSVATGGKNYGYTF
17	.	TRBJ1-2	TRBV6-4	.	TGTGCCAGCAGTGACCTCGAGGGCCCGACGACGGACTATGGCTACACCTTC	CASSDLEGPTTDYGYTF
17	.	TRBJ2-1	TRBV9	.	TGTGCCAGCAGCGTAAGGGGTGGAGGGGCGATATACAATGAGCAGTTCTTC	CASSVRGGGAIYNEQFF
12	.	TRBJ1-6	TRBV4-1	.	TGCGCCAGCAGCCAAGAGTGGGGGGCTCCCCACTTT	CASSQEWGAPHF
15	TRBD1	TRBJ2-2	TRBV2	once	TGTGCCAGCACCATGGGACAGGGGGACACCGGGGAGCTGTTTTTT	CASTMGQGDTGELFF
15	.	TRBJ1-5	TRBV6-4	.	TGTGCCAGCAGTCAGGGGTGGGGCAGCAATCAGCCCCAGCATTTT	CASSQGWGSNQPQHF
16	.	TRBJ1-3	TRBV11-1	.	TGTGCCAGCAGCTATGGAAAGTCAAGCTCTGGAAACACCATATATTTT	CASSYGKSSSGNTIYF
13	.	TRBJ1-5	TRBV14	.	TGTGCCAGCAGCCAAGACATGGGGAGTCCCCAGCATTTT	CASSQDMGSPQHF
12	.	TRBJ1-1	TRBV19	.	TGTGCCAGTAGGAACGAACCTTATGAAGCTTTCTTT	CASRNEPYEAFF
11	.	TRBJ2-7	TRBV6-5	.	TGTGCCAGCCGTAGCGGCTACGAGCAGTACTTC	CASRSGYEQYF
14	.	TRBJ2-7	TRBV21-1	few	TGTGCCCTGAGGGGCCGACTCCCCTGGCACGAGCAGTACTTC	CALRGRLPWHEQYF
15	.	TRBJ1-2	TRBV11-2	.	TGTGCCAGCAGCTTAGAGCGTGGAGCTAACTATGGCTACACCTTC	CASSLERGANYGYTF
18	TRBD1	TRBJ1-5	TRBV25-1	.	TGTGCCAGCAGTGTCTTTTCAACCGGGACAGTCTGCAATCAGCCCCAGCATTTT	CASSVFSTGTVCNQPQHF
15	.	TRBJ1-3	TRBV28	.	TGTGCCAGCAGATCACAGGGTTACTCTGGAAACACCATATATTTT	CASRSQGYSGNTIYF
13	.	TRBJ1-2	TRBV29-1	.	TGCAGCGTCACCCAGGGCCCAGGCTATGGCTACACCTTC	CSVTQGPGYGYTF
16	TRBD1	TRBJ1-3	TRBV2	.	TGTGCCAGCCTACACAGGGGGATTCCCTCTGGAAACACCATATATTTT	CASLHRGIPSGNTIYF
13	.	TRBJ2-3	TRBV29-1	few	TGCAGCGGTCGGAAGGGCGTCACAGATACGCAGTATTTT	CSGRKGVTDTQYF
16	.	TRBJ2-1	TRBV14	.	TGTGCCAGCAGCACGCGAGGGGGGCTCGGAGGGAATGAGCAGTTCTTC	CASSTRGGLGGNEQFF